This is a list of T cell receptor beta chains from one sample in a study of blood T cell repertoires in COVID-19. The assay was immunoSEQ multiplex PCR, and TCRdb's table has in-frame clones only and misses some. The sample carries 150,000 to 200,000 clones, around 91% recorded once. Sequenced sample: PBMCs or T cells enriched from blood (not recorded which). All receptors derive from a woman under 30 who had recovered from COVID-19. Both conserved end residues are part of each CDR3. The order of the fields is CDR3 protein, CDR3 DNA, V gene, J gene, clone size, D gene. A D gene is named only where the DNA matches it firmly. The size entry is marked missing in some rows and otherwise reads once, few, many or a size class.

CDR3aa: CASSLETAGTDTQYF; CDR3nt: TGTGCTAGCAGCTTAGAGACAGCTGGCACAGATACGCAGTATTTT; v_gene: TRBV7-7; j_gene: TRBJ2-3; abundance: .; d_gene: .
CDR3aa: CASSRIAGGTDTQYF; CDR3nt: TGTGCCAGCAGTCGAATAGCGGGGGGCACAGATACGCAGTATTTT; v_gene: TRBV2; j_gene: TRBJ2-3; abundance: .; d_gene: TRBD2
CDR3aa: CASSLAGGSEQFF; CDR3nt: TGTGCCAGCAGCTTGGCGGGAGGCTCCGAGCAGTTCTTC; v_gene: TRBV7-3; j_gene: TRBJ2-1; abundance: .; d_gene: TRBD2
CDR3aa: CASSPVRVDTQYF; CDR3nt: TGTGCCAGCAGTCCAGTTCGGGTAGATACGCAGTATTTT; v_gene: TRBV2; j_gene: TRBJ2-3; abundance: .; d_gene: .
CDR3aa: CAISEEGHNEQFF; CDR3nt: TGTGCCATCAGTGAAGAGGGTCACAATGAGCAGTTCTTC; v_gene: TRBV10-3; j_gene: TRBJ2-1; abundance: .; d_gene: .
CDR3aa: CASGQRGNQPQHF; CDR3nt: TGTGCCAGTGGCCAACGGGGCAATCAGCCCCAGCATTTT; v_gene: TRBV7-2; j_gene: TRBJ1-5; abundance: .; d_gene: .
CDR3aa: CASSSRQGLGEKLFF; CDR3nt: TGTGCCAGCAGTTCACGACAGGGTTTAGGGGAAAAACTGTTTTTT; v_gene: TRBV28; j_gene: TRBJ1-4; abundance: .; d_gene: TRBD1
CDR3aa: CASSLSGTVGGYTF; CDR3nt: TGTGCCAGCAGTCTATCCGGGACAGTCGGTGGCTACACCTTC; v_gene: TRBV28; j_gene: TRBJ1-2; abundance: .; d_gene: TRBD1
CDR3aa: CAISVASGYNEQFF; CDR3nt: TGTGCCATCAGTGTCGCTAGCGGTTACAATGAGCAGTTCTTC; v_gene: TRBV10-3; j_gene: TRBJ2-1; abundance: .; d_gene: TRBD2
CDR3aa: CASSPGTGRSVETQYF; CDR3nt: TGTGCCAGCAGCCCCGGGACAGGGAGGTCGGTGGAGACCCAGTACTTC; v_gene: TRBV28; j_gene: TRBJ2-5; abundance: .; d_gene: TRBD1
CDR3aa: CASSSTGGEQFF; CDR3nt: TGTGCCAGCAGCTCCACAGGGGGTGAGCAGTTCTTC; v_gene: TRBV3-1/TRBV3-2; j_gene: TRBJ2-1; abundance: .; d_gene: TRBD1
CDR3aa: CASSGPKIIPGELFF; CDR3nt: TGTGCCAGCTCAGGTCCCAAAATCATACCCGGGGAGCTGTTTTTT; v_gene: TRBV25-1; j_gene: TRBJ2-2; abundance: .; d_gene: .
CDR3aa: CASFSGRAVYNEQFF; CDR3nt: TGTGCCAGTTTTAGCGGGAGGGCCGTCTACAATGAGCAGTTCTTC; v_gene: TRBV28; j_gene: TRBJ2-1; abundance: .; d_gene: TRBD2
CDR3aa: CASSTSGAWGYTF; CDR3nt: TGTGCCAGTAGTACCTCAGGGGCTTGGGGCTACACCTTC; v_gene: TRBV19; j_gene: TRBJ1-2; abundance: .; d_gene: .
CDR3aa: CAWSAVGGGLAGIGYEQYF; CDR3nt: TGTGCCTGGAGTGCCGTCGGGGGGGGACTAGCGGGAATCGGATACGAGCAGTACTTC; v_gene: TRBV30; j_gene: TRBJ2-7; abundance: .; d_gene: TRBD2
CDR3aa: CASSVAGQTYEQYF; CDR3nt: TGTGCCAGCAGCGTAGCGGGACAGACCTACGAGCAGTACTTC; v_gene: TRBV9; j_gene: TRBJ2-7; abundance: .; d_gene: TRBD1
CDR3aa: CASSPRQSNEKLFF; CDR3nt: TGTGCCAGCTCACCACGACAGAGTAATGAAAAACTGTTTTTT; v_gene: TRBV18; j_gene: TRBJ1-4; abundance: .; d_gene: .
CDR3aa: CASSLVYQKQGTAGYEQYF; CDR3nt: TGCGCCAGCAGCTTGGTATACCAGAAACAGGGTACGGCGGGCTACGAGCAGTACTTC; v_gene: TRBV5-1; j_gene: TRBJ2-7; abundance: .; d_gene: .
CDR3aa: CASSVTGRDPSGNTIYF; CDR3nt: TGTGCCAGCAGCGTAACGGGGCGGGACCCCTCTGGAAACACCATATATTTT; v_gene: TRBV11-2; j_gene: TRBJ1-3; abundance: .; d_gene: .
CDR3aa: CASSAWTSPKPYEQYF; CDR3nt: TGTGCCAGCAGTGCATGGACTAGCCCTAAACCCTACGAGCAGTACTTC; v_gene: TRBV6-1; j_gene: TRBJ2-7; abundance: .; d_gene: TRBD2
CDR3aa: CASSDLAGVAYNEQFF; CDR3nt: TGTGCCAGCAGTGACTTAGCGGGAGTGGCCTACAATGAGCAGTTCTTC; v_gene: TRBV2; j_gene: TRBJ2-1; abundance: .; d_gene: TRBD2
CDR3aa: CASSSWYGRGDTQYF; CDR3nt: TGTGCCAGCAGCTCTTGGTACGGAAGGGGAGATACGCAGTATTTT; v_gene: TRBV9; j_gene: TRBJ2-3; abundance: once; d_gene: .
CDR3aa: CVAGYQGGNSYEQYF; CDR3nt: TGTGTCGCAGGGTATCAAGGGGGTAACTCCTACGAGCAGTACTTC; v_gene: TRBV27; j_gene: TRBJ2-7; abundance: .; d_gene: .
CDR3aa: CASSEFSEAFF; CDR3nt: TGTGCCAGCAGTGAATTCTCTGAAGCTTTCTTT; v_gene: TRBV2; j_gene: TRBJ1-1; abundance: .; d_gene: .
CDR3aa: CASSLTSGGGEQYF; CDR3nt: TGTGCCAGCAGCTTAACTAGCGGAGGTGGTGAGCAGTACTTC; v_gene: TRBV7-3; j_gene: TRBJ2-7; abundance: once; d_gene: .
CDR3aa: CASSGTDLLNTGELFF; CDR3nt: TGTGCCAGCAGTGGAACGGACTTACTAAACACCGGGGAGCTGTTTTTT; v_gene: TRBV25-1; j_gene: TRBJ2-2; abundance: once; d_gene: .
CDR3aa: CASSLARDRPDTQYF; CDR3nt: TGTGCCAGCAGCTTAGCGCGGGACCGACCAGATACGCAGTATTTT; v_gene: TRBV7-8; j_gene: TRBJ2-3; abundance: .; d_gene: .
CDR3aa: CASSQKTSVGEQFF; CDR3nt: TGCGCCAGCAGCCAAAAAACTAGCGTTGGTGAGCAGTTCTTC; v_gene: TRBV4-1; j_gene: TRBJ2-1; abundance: .; d_gene: TRBD2
CDR3aa: CASSSPSGTGELFF; CDR3nt: TGTGCCAGCAGTTCACCTAGCGGAACCGGGGAGCTGTTTTTT; v_gene: TRBV6-6; j_gene: TRBJ2-2; abundance: .; d_gene: TRBD2
CDR3aa: CATSRDFLLGRGSYNEQFF; CDR3nt: TGTGCCACCAGCAGAGATTTTCTCCTTGGGAGGGGCTCCTACAATGAGCAGTTCTTC; v_gene: TRBV15; j_gene: TRBJ2-1; abundance: .; d_gene: TRBD2
CDR3aa: CASSYSAGAHGEQFF; CDR3nt: TGTGCCAGCAGTTACTCCGCAGGGGCCCACGGGGAGCAGTTCTTC; v_gene: TRBV6-5; j_gene: TRBJ2-1; abundance: .; d_gene: .
CDR3aa: CDRQPGTETYEQYF; CDR3nt: TGCGATCGACAGCCCGGGACAGAGACCTACGAGCAGTACTTC; v_gene: TRBV9; j_gene: TRBJ2-7; abundance: once; d_gene: TRBD1
CDR3aa: CASSFFSNQPQHF; CDR3nt: TGTGCCAGCAGCTTCTTCAGCAATCAGCCCCAGCATTTT; v_gene: TRBV7-2; j_gene: TRBJ1-5; abundance: .; d_gene: .
CDR3aa: CASSVVSEQFF; CDR3nt: TGTGCCAGCAGTGTCGTGAGTGAGCAGTTCTTC; v_gene: TRBV2; j_gene: TRBJ2-1; abundance: once; d_gene: .
CDR3aa: CSVSGIRTREYTGELFF; CDR3nt: TGCAGCGTTTCAGGCATCAGAACCCGGGAGTACACCGGGGAGCTGTTTTTT; v_gene: TRBV29-1; j_gene: TRBJ2-2; abundance: .; d_gene: .
CDR3aa: CASSRDPPGDEKLFF; CDR3nt: TGTGCCAGTAGTAGAGACCCGCCGGGAGATGAAAAACTGTTTTTT; v_gene: TRBV19; j_gene: TRBJ1-4; abundance: few; d_gene: .
CDR3aa: CASSPRRGRLFF; CDR3nt: TGTGCCAGCAGCCCACGGAGGGGGCGGCTGTTTTTT; v_gene: TRBV28; j_gene: TRBJ2-2; abundance: .; d_gene: .